One and the same sample provided the 10 T cell receptor beta chains below, sequenced in a study of OX40 agonist ivuxolimab in advanced cancers. The table came from immunoSEQ multiplex PCR; TCRdb's copy has only in-frame clones and leaves some out. The repertoire holds some 64,000 clones, 70% to 90% seen once, with 0.3% to 0.35% in the top ten. The sample consisted of CD4+ or CD8+ T cells sorted from blood, taken in a trial of the OX40 agonist ivuxolimab. Every receptor here comes from an adult with an advanced solid tumor such as melanoma, head and neck, liver or kidney cancer.

This chain connects TRBV14 to TRBJ1-1, with D unclear. The CDR3 runs to 13 residues. Between the trimmed V and J ends, which lost 3 bases and 0 bases, there was a span of 5 bases. Germline values: CDR1 SGHDN, CDR2 FVKESK. The CDR3 sequence is CASSHGLNTEAFF. The CDR3 DNA reads as TGTGCCAGCAGCCACGGGCTGAACACTGAAGCTTTCTTT.

V gene TRBV29-1 combines with J gene TRBJ1-2; tentative D call: TRBD1 (6 bases). The CDR3 covers 14 residues. CDR1 is SQVTM, CDR2 ANQGSEA, per germline. Deletions cut 7 bases from V and 0 bases from J, with 15 bases between. CDR3 DNA sequence: TGCAGCGCTTCCCAGACAGGTACTAACTATGGCTACACCTTC. As protein: CSASQTGTNYGYTF.

The chain carries TRBV18 and TRBJ1-2; D gene ambiguous. The length of the CDR3 is 14 residues. Germline CDR1 reads KGHSH; CDR2 reads LQKENI. The V and J ends lost 5 bases and 8 bases respectively, with 18 bases between them. As DNA, the CDR3 is TGTGCCAGCTCAGGGTGGCCCCCACCCGGGGGCTACACCTTC. Translation: CASSGWPPPGGYTF. Full variable domain (missing parts from reference TRBV18 and TRBJ1-2): NAGVMQNPRHLVRRRGQEARLRCSPMKGHSHVYWYRQLPEEGLKFMVYLQKENIIDESGMPKERFSAEFPKEGPSILRIQQVVRGDSAAYFCASSGWPPPGGYTFGSGTRLTVV.

The rearrangement uses TRBV9 and TRBJ2-7; TRBD1 matches at 11 bases. V lost 2 bases and J lost 2; bases outside the gene matches: 3. This CDR3 contains 15 residues. Germline V gene lookup returns CDR1 SGDLS and CDR2 YYNGEE. The CDR3 DNA reads as TGTGCCAGCAGCGTTGGACAGGGGGCTCCCTACGAGCAGTACTTC. The encoded protein is CASSVGQGAPYEQYF. Using reference TRBV9 and TRBJ2-7 for the parts outside the CDR3, the full variable domain is DSGVTQTPKHLITATGQRVTLRCSPRSGDLSVYWYQQSLDQGLQFLIQYYNGEERAKGNILERFSAQQFPDLHSELNLSSLELGDSALYFCASSVGQGAPYEQYFGPGTRLTVT.

This clone appeared a few times. The chain couples TRBV4-3 to TRBJ1-1, with D unresolved. CDR3 length equals 15 residues. Trimming stripped 8 bases from V and 7 bases from J, with 23 bases between. Germline loops: CDR1 LGHNA, CDR2 YSLEER. This CDR3 is CASQPKEGTTFEAFF. The CDR3 nucleotides are TGCGCCAGCCAGCCAAAGGAGGGCACAACATTTGAAGCTTTCTTT.

The chain recombines TRBV27 with TRBJ1-3, with unresolved D. This CDR3 spans 16 amino acids. V lost 6 bases to trimming and J lost 0 bases, with 15 bases between them. Germline V gene data show CDR1 as MNHEY and CDR2 as SMNVEV (reference sequence). The CDR3: CASRRADLSSGNTIYF. CDR3 bases: TGTGCCAGCAGGAGGGCAGACTTAAGCTCTGGAAACACCATATATTTT.

V usage is TRBV18 and J usage is TRBJ1-2, with D possibly TRBD1 on 6 matching bases. V was trimmed by 3 bases and J by 8 bases, leaving 16 bases between them. The CDR3 runs to 14 residues. Germline V gene sequence: CDR1 KGHSH, CDR2 LQKENI. Here the CDR3 reads CASSPSRGPEGYTF. DNA of the CDR3: TGTGCCAGCTCACCTAGCCGGGGGCCGGAGGGCTACACCTTC.

The chain is built from TRBV19 and TRBJ1-5; 8 bases are a match to TRBD1. The trim removed 0 bases at V and 6 bases at J, leaving 7 bases unmatched. CDR1 and CDR2 (germline): LNHDA, SQIVND (reference sequence). The CDR3 has 16 amino acids. The CDR3 loop reads CASSIEWTGRGQPQHF. The CDR3 DNA reads TGTGCCAGTAGTATAGAGTGGACAGGGAGAGGTCAGCCCCAGCATTTT.

V and J are TRBV11-3 and TRBJ2-1, with D tentatively TRBD2 (6 bases). This CDR3 contains 15 residues. V was clipped by 5 bases and J by 0 bases, with 11 bases between them. Germline V CDR1 and CDR2: SGHNT, YENEEA. DNA of the CDR3: TGTGCCAGCAGCCCAGGACTACTCTCCTACAATGAGCAGTTCTTC. Its protein product is CASSPGLLSYNEQFF.

This clone was seen a few times. J is TRBJ2-1 and V is TRBV11-2; no clear D. Deletions cut 0 bases from V and 2 bases from J, with 11 bases between. Germline assignment: CDR1 SGHAT and CDR2 FQNNGV. The CDR3 covers 16 residues. The CDR3 nucleotides read TGTGCCAGCAGCTTAGAGGGCTATTCCACCTACAATGAGCAGTTCTTC. Translating it yields CASSLEGYSTYNEQFF.